The next 6 T cell receptor beta chains were all read from a single sample in a study of CD8 T cells in ankylosing spondylitis. The study, taken as a whole, reports: A TCR beta motif of about eight highly homologous variants seemed to mark ankylosing spondylitis blood.

TCRdb used MiXCR to reprocess the 5' RACE reads, holding one entry per CDR3 protein. Of 700,000 or so distinct CDR3 sequences detected, around 17% appear once; the ten largest clones hold 19%. These receptors' antigens are unknown. Sequenced input: blood, either unsorted or a sorted T cell fraction (not recorded which). The receptors here all came from a male donor with ankylosing spondylitis.

The CDR3 region is CASVANSYNEQFF. The DNA of the CDR3 is TGTGCCAGTGTAGCGAACTCCTACAATGAGCAGTTCTTC. The chain recombines TRBV6-1 with TRBJ2-1; the D gene is possibly TRBD2 (5 bases). This CDR3 is built from 13 residues. The germline CDR1 and CDR2 sequences are MNHNS and SASEGT. With 9 bases removed from V and 0 bases from J, the gap between germline ends came to 9 bases.

V is TRBV20-1 and J is TRBJ2-5; TRBD2 agrees at 8 bases. The germline gives CDR1 DFQATT, CDR2 SNEGSKA (reference sequence). This CDR3 region has 15 residues. Trimming at V came to 0 bases and at J to 5 bases, leaving 8 bases not matched to a gene. DNA for the CDR3: TGCAGTGCTAGAGATTTCGGGGGGGCCGGGGAGACCCAGTACTTC. Translated, it gives CSARDFGGAGETQYF.

The chain links TRBV12-3 or TRBV12-4 to TRBJ2-1; D unclear. The CDR3 runs 13 residues. V lost 8 bases to trimming and J lost 3 bases, with 11 bases between them. The DNA for the CDR3 is TGTGCCAGCGGCGTGGCAAACTACAATGAGCAGTTCTTC. This sequence encodes CASGVANYNEQFF.

The sample holds a few counts of this clonotype. The V and J genes are TRBV20-1 and TRBJ1-3; TRBD1 might be the D (5 bases). V lost 5 bases, J lost 2 bases, and 7 bases lay in between. The CDR3 covers 12 residues. The germline gives CDR1 DFQATT, CDR2 SNEGSKA (reference sequence). CDR3 amino acids: CSAGATGNTIYF. DNA of the CDR3: TGCAGTGCTGGGGCCACTGGAAACACCATATATTTT.

At least ten counts were recorded for this clonotype. This chain joins TRBV7-8 and TRBJ1-5; D is ambiguous. The CDR3 loop spans 13 amino acids. The V end lost 3 bases, the J end lost 5 bases, and 8 bases lay between the germline ends. Per germline, CDR1 SGHVS and CDR2 FQNEAQ. The CDR3 protein is CASSLEVYQPQHF. The CDR3 DNA reads as TGTGCCAGCAGCTTGGAGGTCTATCAGCCCCAGCATTTT. The full variable domain, completed using reference TRBV7-8 and TRBJ1-5, is GAGVSQSPRYKVAKRGQDVALRCDPISGHVSLFWYQQALGQGPEFLTYFQNEAQLDKSGLPSDRFFAERPEGSVSTLKIQRTQQEDSAVYLCASSLEVYQPQHFGDGTRLSIL.

The chain links TRBV5-1 to TRBJ2-3; 10 nucleotides line up with TRBD2. The trim removed 0 bases at V and 4 bases at J, leaving 2 bases unmatched. Germline V lookup: CDR1 SGHRS, CDR2 YFSETQ. CDR3 length: 15 amino acids. DNA of the CDR3: TGCGCCAGCAGCTTGGCCCTAGCGGGAGCAGATACGCAGTATTTT. Protein: CASSLALAGADTQYF.